The rows below give T cell receptor beta chains drawn from one sample of a study of Ad26.COV2.S vaccination and SARS-CoV-2 variants. Using immunoSEQ multiplex PCR, the repertoire was profiled, and TCRdb retains in-frame clones only, with some absent. The data show about 400,000 clones, about 80% seen once. This specimen consisted of peripheral blood, obtained in a trial of Ad26.COV2.S vaccine versus placebo. The source is a person between 18 and 65 years old who received the Ad26.COV2.S COVID-19 vaccine or a placebo. CDR3s include the opening cysteine and the closing phenylalanine or tryptophan. A D gene is named only where the DNA matches it firmly. Only part of the rows carry a size: once, few, many, or a class if the clone is expanded.

j_call d_call v_call clone_size cdr3_nt cdr3_aa
TRBJ1-1 NA TRBV7-8 NA TGTGCCAGCAGCCCCCGCGTTGGTACCACTGAAGCTTTCTTT CASSPRVGTTEAFF
TRBJ1-1 NA TRBV9 NA TGTGCCAGCAGCGTAGAACCAGAAGGTACACAAGCTTTCTTT CASSVEPEGTQAFF
TRBJ1-3 NA TRBV27 NA TGTGCCAGCAGTTTATCGTATCTCGGGCTCTCTGGAAACACCATATATTTT CASSLSYLGLSGNTIYF
TRBJ1-3 TRBD1 TRBV5-1 NA TGCGCCAGTGCCGAGGCAGGGGGCAAGGTTATAGGTAACACCATATATTTT CASAEAGGKVIGNTIYF
TRBJ2-7 TRBD2 TRBV7-2 NA TGTGCCAGCAGCTACGCCTCATTTACTAGCGGGAGTATCTACGAGCAGTACTTC CASSYASFTSGSIYEQYF
TRBJ2-5 TRBD2 TRBV5-1 NA TGCGCCAGCAGCTTCGGACTAGCGATAGGGGAGACCCAGTACTTC CASSFGLAIGETQYF
TRBJ1-1 TRBD1 TRBV11-2 few TGTGCCAGCAGCTTAGCCCCAGGGGGCACTGAAGCTTTCTTT CASSLAPGGTEAFF
TRBJ1-4 NA TRBV11-2 NA TGTGCCAGCAGCTTCACCTCGGGTAATGAAAAACTGTTTTTT CASSFTSGNEKLFF
TRBJ1-6 NA TRBV19 NA TGTGCCAGTAGTATAGGGGGTCGGGCACCCCTCCACTTT CASSIGGRAPLHF
TRBJ1-1 NA TRBV5-1 once TGCGCCAGCAGCAGCCAGAAATACGGGAACACTGAAGCTTTCTTT CASSSQKYGNTEAFF
TRBJ1-2 NA TRBV4-1 NA TGCGCCAGCAGCCAAGAAAGGGGAGCCCATGGCTACACCTTC CASSQERGAHGYTF
TRBJ1-5 TRBD1 TRBV27 NA TGTGCCAGCAGTTTAGTGCAGGGGGATCAGCCCCAGCATTTT CASSLVQGDQPQHF
TRBJ2-1 NA TRBV7-2 few TGTGCCAGCAGCTTGAACTCCTACAATGAGCAGTTCTTC CASSLNSYNEQFF
TRBJ2-6 TRBD1 TRBV5-1 NA TGCGCCAGCAGCTTGGGGACAGGGGTCTCTGGGGCCAACGTCCTGACTTTC CASSLGTGVSGANVLTF
TRBJ1-2 TRBD1 TRBV9 NA TGTGCCAGCAGCCCGTGGCAGGGGGGAAACTATGGCTACACCTTC CASSPWQGGNYGYTF
TRBJ2-3 TRBD1 TRBV10-3 NA TGTGCCATCAGTTTACCAGGGGGTACAGATACGCAGTATTTT CAISLPGGTDTQYF
TRBJ1-2 NA TRBV20-1 NA TGCAGTGCTAGTTTGCCCCGGTGGGACTATGGCTACACCTTC CSASLPRWDYGYTF
TRBJ2-1 TRBD1 TRBV5-1 NA TGCGCCACAGGGACAGACCCGTCCTACAATGAGCAGTTCTTC CATGTDPSYNEQFF
TRBJ2-5 NA TRBV6-2/TRBV6-3 NA TGTGCCAGCAGTGGCTTCGGGACCCAGTACTTC CASSGFGTQYF
TRBJ1-3 NA TRBV30 NA TGTGCCTGGAGTGGTCCGATACTCGGAAACACCATATATTTT CAWSGPILGNTIYF
TRBJ1-1 NA TRBV5-1 NA TGCGCCAGCAAATACAGGGCAACCATGAACACTGAAGCTTTCTTT CASKYRATMNTEAFF
TRBJ1-1 NA TRBV10-3 NA TGTGCCATCAGCAAACAGGGAAGAGACACTGAAGCTTTCTTT CAISKQGRDTEAFF
TRBJ2-7 NA TRBV4-2 NA TGTGCCAGCAGCCAAGTGGGTTACGAGCAGTACTTC CASSQVGYEQYF
TRBJ2-7 NA TRBV5-5 few TGTGCCAGCAGCCCGACCGGGACTCCCTACGAGCAGTACTTC CASSPTGTPYEQYF
TRBJ1-1 TRBD1 TRBV6-5 NA TGTGCCAGCAGCCCAGACAGGGGGCAATTTATTGAAGCTTTCTTT CASSPDRGQFIEAFF
TRBJ1-2 TRBD1 TRBV19 NA TGTGCCAGTAGCCGGGACAGGGGCGCCTATGGCTACACCTTC CASSRDRGAYGYTF
TRBJ1-3 NA TRBV7-3 NA TGTGCCAGCAGCCCCCAGGGACCGGGAAACACCATATATTTT CASSPQGPGNTIYF
TRBJ1-6 TRBD1 TRBV30 NA TGTGCCTGGAGTAAGGGGACAGAGGGGTCACCCCTCCACTTT CAWSKGTEGSPLHF
TRBJ2-7 TRBD1 TRBV3-1/TRBV3-2 NA TGTGCCAGCAGCCAAGAAATTCCCAGGACAGGGGACGAGCAGTACTTC CASSQEIPRTGDEQYF
TRBJ2-3 TRBD1 TRBV5-8 NA TGTGCCAGCAGCTTTAGACAGGGAGACACAGATACGCAGTATTTT CASSFRQGDTDTQYF
TRBJ1-2 TRBD1 TRBV13 few TGTGCCAGCAGCTTAGAGGGGGGACAGGGCTCTGGCTACACCTTC CASSLEGGQGSGYTF
TRBJ2-1 NA TRBV3-1/TRBV3-2 NA TGTGCCAGCAGCCGCCCTAGGTCCTACAATGAGCAGTTCTTC CASSRPRSYNEQFF
TRBJ2-5 NA TRBV2 NA TGTGCCAGCAACATGCGAGGGTGGGAAGAGACCCAGTACTTC CASNMRGWEETQYF
TRBJ1-6 NA TRBV6-5 NA TGTGCCAGCCGACGGATAGAGTCACCCCTCCACTTT CASRRIESPLHF
TRBJ1-1 NA TRBV2 NA TGTGCCAGCACAACGAACACTGAAGCTTTCTTT CASTTNTEAFF
TRBJ2-5 NA TRBV5-8 NA TGTGCCAGCAGCTTCGATGTTCGGCGGGAGACCCAGTACTTC CASSFDVRRETQYF
TRBJ2-7 NA TRBV20-1 NA TGCAGTGCTAGTTTGGGGGCCCCAGACGAGCAGTACTTC CSASLGAPDEQYF
TRBJ2-2 TRBD2 TRBV7-2 NA TGTGCCAGCAGCTTATACCCCGGACTAGTGCCCACCGGGGAGCTGTTTTTT CASSLYPGLVPTGELFF
TRBJ2-2 NA TRBV5-4 few TGTGCCAGCAGCCCCCTAACCGGGGAGCTGTTTTTT CASSPLTGELFF
TRBJ1-2 TRBD1 TRBV24-1 NA TGTGCCACCAGTGCAGGGGGCCGTGGCTACACCTTC CATSAGGRGYTF
TRBJ1-2 NA TRBV7-9 NA TGTGCCAGTAGCCCTTATGGCTACACCTTC CASSPYGYTF